This T cell receptor beta chain was profiled in a study of OX40 agonist ivuxolimab in advanced cancers. Study summary: In this cohort, patients received ivuxolimab, an agonistic anti-OX40 (CD134) antibody. Ivuxolimab was administered intravenously to patients at 0.01 to 10 mg/kg every 2 weeks. Regarding the study as a whole: There were also nonresponders showing low normalized T-cell clonal expansion.

On this clone itself: Antigen specificity is unknown.

This CDR3 region has 15 residues. V gave up 4 bases and J gave up 6 bases; unmatched junction bases: 4. CDR1 is MNHEY and CDR2 is SMNVEV in the germline V gene (reference sequence). Autoimmune disease history or systemic immunosuppression was exclusionary. Assay used: immunoSEQ multiplex PCR; TCRdb lists only in-frame clones, some missing. The sample gives tens of thousands of clones, roughly 88% of which show up once; approximately 0.69% is in the top ten. This sample comprised CD4+ or CD8+ T cells sorted from blood, obtained in a trial of the OX40 agonist ivuxolimab. This sequence joins TRBV27 and TRBJ2-2; 11 positions match TRBD2. The sequence came from an adult with an advanced solid tumor such as melanoma, head and neck, liver or kidney cancer. The CDR3 is CASSYLAGGPGELFF. For the CDR3, the DNA is TGTGCCAGCAGTTATTTAGCGGGAGGGCCCGGGGAGCTGTTTTTT.